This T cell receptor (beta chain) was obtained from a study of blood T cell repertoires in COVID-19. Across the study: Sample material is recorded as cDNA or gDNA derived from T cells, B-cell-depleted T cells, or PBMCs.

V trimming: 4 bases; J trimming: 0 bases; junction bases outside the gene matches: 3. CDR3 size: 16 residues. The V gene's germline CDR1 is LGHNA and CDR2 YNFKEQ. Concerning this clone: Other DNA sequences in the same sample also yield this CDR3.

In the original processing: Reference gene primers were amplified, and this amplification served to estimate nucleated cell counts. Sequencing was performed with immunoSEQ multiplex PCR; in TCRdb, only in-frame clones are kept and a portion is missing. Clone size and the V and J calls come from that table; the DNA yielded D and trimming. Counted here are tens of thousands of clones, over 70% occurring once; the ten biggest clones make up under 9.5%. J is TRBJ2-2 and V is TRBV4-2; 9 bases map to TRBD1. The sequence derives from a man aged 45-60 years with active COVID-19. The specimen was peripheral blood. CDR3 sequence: CASSPGQGANTGELFF. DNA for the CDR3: TGTGCCAGCAGCCCGGGACAGGGCGCGAACACCGGGGAGCTGTTTTTT.